Listed here are 13 T cell receptor beta chains from one sample, sequenced in a study of CD8+ T cells in alopecia areata. The treatment here: oral pan-JAK inhibitor, 5-10 mg twice daily. RNA was extracted and reverse transcribed into cDNA as the sequencing template. Here immunoSEQ multiplex PCR was the method, and the copy in TCRdb shows in-frame clones only, minus some. The table lists 150,000 or so clones, less than 75% of them singletons. The input for sequencing was CD4+ T cells sorted from blood, taken at week 56, from a patient treated with tofacitinib. Receptors originate from a human donor with alopecia areata.

CDR3 bases: TGTGCCAGCAGCTTTGGGCTAGCGGGGACAGATACGCAGTATTTT. Its translation: CASSFGLAGTDTQYF. This sequence joins TRBV7-9 and TRBJ2-3; 9 bases are a match to TRBD2. The CDR3 length is 15 residues. The V and J ends lost 3 bases and 3 bases, in that order; junction bases with no gene match: 4. CDR1 and CDR2 (germline): SEHNR, FQNEAQ (reference sequence).

This clone was counted between two and nine times. This chain connects TRBV6-1 to TRBJ1-1, with D tentatively TRBD1 (6 bases). The CDR3 is made up of 14 amino acids. Germline values: CDR1 MNHNS, CDR2 SASEGT. V lost 3 bases to trimming and J lost 4 bases, with 12 bases between them. CDR3 coding DNA: TGTGCCAGCAGTGATATACAGGGCGTCACTGAAGCTTTCTTT. Amino acids: CASSDIQGVTEAFF.

The genes are TRBV29-1 and TRBJ1-1; 8 bases are shared with TRBD1. V shed 7 bases and J 0 bases; nucleotides not matched to a gene: 7. Per germline, CDR1 SQVTM and CDR2 ANQGSEA. This CDR3 is 14 amino acids long. The CDR3 nucleotides read TGCAGCGCAGGGACAGGAGCTCTGAACACTGAAGCTTTCTTT. Its protein product is CSAGTGALNTEAFF.

This clone was counted between two and nine times. This CDR3 reads CASSPQLPRGYYNEQFF. The DNA for the CDR3 is TGTGCCAGCAGTCCACAGCTCCCACGAGGGTACTACAATGAGCAGTTCTTC. This chain uses TRBV27 with TRBJ2-1; possibly TRBD2 for D (5 bases). Trimming cost V 5 bases and J 3 bases, with 20 bases left between them. The CDR3 has 17 residues. The germline CDR1 and CDR2 sequences are MNHEY and SMNVEV (reference sequence).

J is TRBJ2-4 and V is TRBV2, with D perhaps TRBD1 or TRBD2 (5 bases each). This CDR3 region has 11 residues. CDR1 and CDR2 (germline): SNHLY, FYNNEI. V lost 8 bases and J lost 6, with 8 bases in between. The CDR3: CASGTLNIQYF. The CDR3, as DNA: TGTGCCAGCGGGACGTTAAACATTCAGTACTTC.

This clone came up a few times. The gene calls are TRBV9 and TRBJ1-3; possibly TRBD1 for D (5 bases). The CDR3 spans 16 residues. V gave up 0 bases and J gave up 2 bases, with 12 bases separating them. Germline values: CDR1 SGDLS, CDR2 YYNGEE. In nucleotides, the CDR3 is TGTGCCAGCAGCGTAGATGCAGGGCCCACTGGAAACACCATATATTTT. Residues: CASSVDAGPTGNTIYF.

The V call is TRBV7-9, the J call TRBJ1-2; no clear D gene. V shed 3 bases and J shed 7 bases, with 15 bases lying between them. The CDR3 loop spans 14 amino acids. Germline loops: CDR1 SEHNR, CDR2 FQNEAQ (reference sequence). The CDR3 DNA follows: TGTGCCAGCAGCTTCGGGTCTTCGGAGGGTGGCTACACCTTC. Protein: CASSFGSSEGGYTF.

This sequence joins TRBV10-3 and TRBJ2-7, with 7 bases that match TRBD1. Losses at the gene ends were 4 bases for V and 3 bases for J; bases not matched to a gene: 6. CDR3 size: 14 residues. CDR1 is ENHRY, CDR2 SYGVKD, per germline. This CDR3 reads CAISAAGGSYEQYF. As DNA, the CDR3 is TGTGCCATCAGTGCGGCAGGGGGAAGCTACGAGCAGTACTTC.

This clone was counted between two and nine times. The chain couples TRBV4-1 to TRBJ1-1; 10 bases agree with TRBD1. The CDR3 runs 15 residues. V gave up 4 bases and J gave up 6 bases; unmatched junction bases: 8. Germline assignment: CDR1 MGHRA and CDR2 YSYEKL. CDR3 bases: TGCGCCAGCAGCCTCGGACAGGGGGAGATCCCTGAAGCTTTCTTT. Protein sequence: CASSLGQGEIPEAFF.

This clone was seen a single time. The J gene is TRBJ1-5, the V gene TRBV19, with unresolved D. Deletions cut 10 bases from V and 3 bases from J, with 16 bases between. Germline lookup yields CDR1 LNHDA and CDR2 SQIVND (reference sequence). CDR3 size: 14 residues. The CDR3 spells CATSGVLVNQPQHF. In nucleotides, the CDR3 is TGTGCCACCAGCGGGGTGCTGGTCAATCAGCCCCAGCATTTT.

This clone appeared a few times. V usage is TRBV30 and J usage is TRBJ1-2, with D possibly being TRBD1 (6 bases). Germline loops: CDR1 GTSNPN, CDR2 SVGIG (reference sequence). V was shortened by 3 bases and J by 4 bases, with 6 bases between the two germline ends. The length of the CDR3 is 11 residues. The CDR3, as DNA: TGTGCCTGGAGGACAGGCTATGGCTACACCTTC. Translated: CAWRTGYGYTF.

V usage is TRBV7-9 and J usage is TRBJ1-4; a weak D match, TRBD1 (6 bases). This CDR3 is 14 amino acids long. The germline CDR1 and CDR2 sequences are SEHNR and FQNEAQ (reference sequence). Trimming removed 6 bases from V and 6 bases from J, with 14 bases in between. The CDR3 is CASREGGRDEKLFF. In DNA form, the CDR3 reads TGTGCCAGCAGGGAAGGGGGGAGAGATGAAAAACTGTTTTTT. The variable domain in full, completed from reference TRBV7-9 and TRBJ1-4, reads DTGVSQNPRHKITKRGQNVTFRCDPISEHNRLYWYRQTLGQGPEFLTYFQNEAQLEKSRLLSDRFSAERPKGSFSTLEIQRTEQGDSAMYLCASREGGRDEKLFFGSGTQLSVL.

CDR3 sequence reads: CASSRPGQPYEQYF. CDR3 coding DNA: TGTGCCAGCAGTAGACCGGGACAGCCCTACGAGCAGTACTTC. The chain recombines TRBV2 with TRBJ2-7; 7 positions match TRBD1. V shed 5 bases, J shed 2 bases, and the junction held 6 bases outside the gene matches. CDR3 length equals 14 residues. CDR1 is SNHLY and CDR2 is FYNNEI in the germline V gene.